This T cell receptor beta chain was obtained from a study of blood T cells in healthy people across ages. This clonotype was recorded a few times. Its target is not known. Study-wide points: Versus aged donors, long-lived donors had higher diversity and more naive CD4+ cells.

With a J-beta primer mix and a sample-barcoded 5' primer, a second PCR ran 7 to 11 cycles. TCRdb fed the 5' RACE reads into MiXCR, producing one record per CDR3 protein. The sample carries 550,000 to 650,000 distinct CDR3 sequences, 25% to 35% recorded once. The junction had 2 bases not matched to a gene; V was cut back by 4 bases and J by 3 bases. This CDR3 is 13 amino acids long. CDR1 and CDR2 (germline): SNHLY, FYNNEI. These data were also filed under a second study, of T cells of mothers and their children. From that report: Samples came from a few healthy Caucasian mothers and their six children.

The sequence was collected from a boy aged 2 to 10 in good health. The genes are TRBV2 and TRBJ1-2, with 7 bases matching TRBD1. The sequenced sample was blood. The CDR3 DNA sequence: TGTGCCAGCAGTGTCGACAGGGACTATGGCTACACCTTC. Protein sequence: CASSVDRDYGYTF.